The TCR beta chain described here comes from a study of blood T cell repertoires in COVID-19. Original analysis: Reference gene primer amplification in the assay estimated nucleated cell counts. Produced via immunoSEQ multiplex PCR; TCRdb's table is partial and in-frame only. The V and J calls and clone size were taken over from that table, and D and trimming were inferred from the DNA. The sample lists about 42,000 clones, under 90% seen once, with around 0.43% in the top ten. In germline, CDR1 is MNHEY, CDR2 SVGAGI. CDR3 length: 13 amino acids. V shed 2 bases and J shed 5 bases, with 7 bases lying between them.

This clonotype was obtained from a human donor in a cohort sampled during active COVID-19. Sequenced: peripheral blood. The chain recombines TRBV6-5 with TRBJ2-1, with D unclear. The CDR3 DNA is TGTGCCAGCAGTTACGTCACTAACAATGAGCAGTTCTTC. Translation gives CASSYVTNNEQFF.